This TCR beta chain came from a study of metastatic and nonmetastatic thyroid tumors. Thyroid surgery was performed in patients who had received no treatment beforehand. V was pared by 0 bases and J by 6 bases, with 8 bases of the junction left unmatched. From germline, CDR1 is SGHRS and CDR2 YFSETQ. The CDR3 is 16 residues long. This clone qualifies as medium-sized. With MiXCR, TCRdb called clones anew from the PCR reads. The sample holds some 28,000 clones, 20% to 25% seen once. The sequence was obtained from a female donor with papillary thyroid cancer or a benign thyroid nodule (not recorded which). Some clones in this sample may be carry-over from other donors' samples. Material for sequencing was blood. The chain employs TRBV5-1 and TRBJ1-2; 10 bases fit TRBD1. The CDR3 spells CASSLALSGQGHGYTF. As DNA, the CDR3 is TGCGCCAGCAGCTTGGCCTTGTCGGGACAGGGGCATGGCTACACCTTC.